The T cell receptor beta chain described here comes from a study of tumor-infiltrating lymphocytes in primary liver carcinoma. The tissue used was unsorted bulk material of roughly 17-34 mg. RNA and DNA were co-extracted from it with the AllPrep DNA/RNA mini kit. Study-wide points: Tumor region pairs outstripped tumor-adjacent and tumor-blood pairs in overlap.

The CDR3 has 14 amino acids. Trimming took 5 bases from V and 6 from J, leaving 15 bases between them. Remarks on this clonotype: Its antigen is unidentified.

With about 470 ng total RNA as template and a constant-region primer, TCR beta cDNA was made. Generation of the TCR beta libraries relied on three nested multiplex PCR rounds using slightly modified ARM-PCR. Both of the initial two PCR rounds ran for approximately 11 cycles and employed TRBV1-TRBV30 forward primers alongside a C-beta reverse primer. TCRdb analysed the multiplex PCR reads with MiXCR anew, one entry per CDR3 protein. The table lists roughly 78,000 distinct CDR3 sequences, about 70% of them singletons. The genes are TRBV12-3 or TRBV12-4 and TRBJ2-3, with D maybe TRBD2 (5 bases). This receptor was taken from an older woman with primary liver carcinoma and hepatitis B virus infection. Material: liver tumor tissue from sampling region 4. This sample's subset: tumor region T4, right-lateral pole. The CDR3 region is CASSTGIGPDTQYF. CDR3 coding DNA: TGTGCCAGCAGTACCGGGATAGGGCCGGATACGCAGTATTTT.